This TCR beta chain was identified in a study of tumor-infiltrating lymphocytes in primary liver carcinoma. In the study overall: Tumor stage was T1-T3 N0M0, and tumor size was roughly 4 to 10 cm across.

In germline, CDR1 is LGHNA, CDR2 YSLEER. The CDR3 consists of 15 residues. This clonotype was observed a handful of times. Its ends do not fully match the called genes, so a read error is possible. RNA and DNA were co-extracted from around 20-30 mg of unsorted bulk tissue. Making TCR beta cDNA involved around 520 ng total RNA and a constant-region primer. Generation of the TCR beta libraries relied on three nested multiplex PCR rounds using slightly modified ARM-PCR. Each of the first two PCR rounds ran approximately 9 cycles with TRBV1-TRBV30 forward and C-beta reverse primers. TCRdb reprocessed the multiplex PCR reads via MiXCR and lists one record per CDR3 protein. This sample has tens of thousands of distinct CDR3 sequences, with around 70% found just once.

The sample was liver tumor tissue from sampling region 2. The sample's subset: tumor region T2, inferior pole. The chain carries TRBV4-3 and TRBJ2-3, with D possibly matching TRBD1 (5 bases). This clonotype was obtained from a man aged 35-49 years with primary liver carcinoma and hepatitis B virus infection. The CDR3 loop reads CASSLGSLSTGTQYF. In DNA, the CDR3 is TGCGCCAGCAGCCTTGGGTCTCTAAGCACAGGTACGCAATATTTT.